The source of this TCR beta chain is a study of blood T cell repertoires in COVID-19. Overall study: Specimens from acute and convalescent COVID-19 originated in the United States, Italy and Spain. T cells, B-cell-depleted T cells, or PBMCs supplied cDNA or gDNA.

The CDR3 contains 13 residues. Trimming took 6 bases from V and 5 from J; bases not matched to a gene: 3. Germline V gene lookup returns CDR1 MNHEY and CDR2 SVGAGI. Per the authors' pipeline: Amplification with reference gene primers provided the estimates of nucleated cell counts. The protocol was immunoSEQ multiplex PCR, while the TCRdb copy is restricted to in-frame clones and leaves out a portion. Clone size and the V and J calls come from that table; the DNA yielded D and trimming. The table includes around 200,000 clones, around three quarters detected once. This clone was recorded only once. The receptor was isolated from a woman aged 70-85 years with acute or convalescent COVID-19. This chain uses TRBV6-5 with TRBJ1-2, with 10 nucleotides matching TRBD1. Sequencing was done on a sample of peripheral blood. The CDR3 coding sequence is TGTGCCAGCAGAAGGACAGGGGGGTATGGCTACACCTTC. It codes for CASRRTGGYGYTF.